This T cell receptor beta chain was profiled in a study of OX40 agonist ivuxolimab in advanced cancers. On the study more broadly: Hepatocellular carcinoma, melanoma, renal cell or head and neck cancer was diagnosed in the dose-escalation patients. Previous treatment with anti-PD-1, anti-PD-L1 or anti-CTLA-4 therapy was allowed; about 37% had received some.

Profiling relied on immunoSEQ multiplex PCR, and the TCRdb table lists in-frame clones only, not all of them. The data contain approximately 76,000 clones, more than 70% of them singletons. Per germline, CDR1 MDHEN and CDR2 SYDVKM. The CDR3 is 12 amino acids. The V end lost 6 bases, the J end lost 4 bases, and 10 bases lay between the germline ends. Findings and caveats of the study: On average, a greater number of expanded clones characterised CD8+ T cells relative to CD4+. Some nonresponders also had low normalized T-cell clonal expansion.

Turning to this clone: Its matching antigen is unknown.

The chain employs TRBV28 and TRBJ2-7; D ambiguous. Sample: CD4+ or CD8+ T cells sorted from blood, taken in a trial of the OX40 agonist ivuxolimab. This receptor was obtained from an adult with an advanced solid tumor such as melanoma, head and neck, liver or kidney cancer. The CDR3, as DNA: TGTGCCAGCAGCGTAGGAAGGTACGAGCAGTACTTC. Protein product: CASSVGRYEQYF.